This T cell receptor beta chain was observed in a study of metastatic and nonmetastatic thyroid tumors (dated by TCRdb to about 2020). Background on the whole study: Repertoires from peripheral blood and from tumor or nodule tissue samples of malignant and benign thyroid patients were compared.

Before undergoing thyroid surgery, none of the patients had been given any kind of treatment. Using T-cell receptor beta sequencing, the researchers looked back retrospectively at clinical samples from patients, gathered between about 2012 and 2019. Libraries came from PCR. For sequencing, an Illumina HiSeq 4000 was employed. The TCR beta-chain CDR3 region of each patient was profiled by high-throughput sequencing. Per the authors' processing: CDR3 differences across clinicopathological groups were used to build a classifier for discriminating distant-metastatic papillary thyroid cancer patients. Repertoire diversity was assessed with the Shannon index, and tumor-blood repertoire similarity with the Morisita-Horn index. Through fastp at Q25 and MiXCR, TCRdb rebuilt clones from the public reads, retaining in-frame beta chains. V and J calls and clone size were set by TCRdb, not the authors. In this sample the table shows 20,000 to 25,000 clones, around 15% of which occur a single time. The ten largest make up 8.5% to 12% of the sample.

This clone is identified as medium-sized (0.01 to 0.1%). Its antigen is currently not known. Base qualities are not recorded, but no much larger clone differs from it by a single base. General findings and caveats noted by the study authors: TCR beta diversity was reported as significantly higher in malignant tumors than in benign nodules, in both blood and tumor samples.

This clonotype originated in a female donor with papillary thyroid cancer or a benign thyroid nodule (not recorded which). Some clones in this sample may be carry-over from other donors' samples. Sequencing input: tumor tissue.

Here is the DNA: TGTGCCATCAGTGAGTCTAGGGACACCGTTTATGGCTACACCTTC. This sequence encodes CAISESRDTVYGYTF. The chain employs TRBV10-3 and TRBJ1-2; TRBD1 could be the D gene, as 6 bases match. The CDR1 and CDR2 encoded by the germline V gene are ENHRY and SYGVKD. From the cysteine through the phenylalanine, the CDR3 covers 15 amino acids. Only the CDR3 DNA stays, 45 bases, in frame from base 1. Relative to germline, V is 0 bases shorter and J is 5 bases shorter, with 13 bases between their ends.